The 31 T cell receptor beta chains below come from one sample, sequenced in a study of Tregs in tolerant kidney transplant recipients. Measured with immunoSEQ multiplex PCR; TCRdb has only the in-frame clones, and not every one. The sample includes over 50,000 clones, 83% of them seen just once. The source material was CD4+ T cells from blood. All receptors come from a human donor in good health.

The J gene is TRBJ2-1, the V gene TRBV19; no definite D call. Germline CDR1 LNHDA, CDR2 SQIVND (reference sequence). Deletions cut 3 bases from V and 4 bases from J, with 10 bases between. This CDR3 is 14 amino acids long. CDR3 DNA sequence: TGTGCCAGTAGTATCGAGCCTCCGTACAATGAGCAGTTCTTC. Translation gives CASSIEPPYNEQFF.

The chain is built from TRBV11-2 and TRBJ2-7; TRBD1 is a possible D gene (6 bases). The CDR3 is made up of 15 amino acids. The V gene's germline CDR1 is SGHAT and CDR2 FQNNGV. Trimming took 3 bases from V and 6 from J, leaving 18 bases between them. The CDR3 protein is CASSLGHALSVEQYF. In DNA form, the CDR3 reads TGTGCCAGCAGCTTGGGACACGCTCTATCGGTCGAGCAGTACTTC. Variable domain in full (rest from reference TRBV11-2 and TRBJ2-7): EAGVAQSPRYKIIEKRQSVAFWCNPISGHATLYWYQQILGQGPKLLIQFQNNGVVDDSQLPKDRFSAERLKGVDSTLKIQPAKLEDSAVYLCASSLGHALSVEQYFGPGTRLTVT.

The chain's CDR3 is CASRREDTVITF. CDR3 nucleotides: TGTGCCAGCAGACGCGAGGACACAGTGATCACCTTC. The chain uses TRBV6-7 and TRBJ1-2; D may be TRBD1 (5 bases). TRBV6-7 is designated an ORF whose function remains uncertain. Trimming shortened V by 6 bases and J by 13 bases, and 18 bases separated the two germline ends. The CDR3 extends over 12 amino acids.

This clone occurred once. The rearrangement links TRBV21-1 to TRBJ2-2; the D segment call TRBD1 is taken from the table without a DNA check. TRBV21-1 is a pseudogene. The CDR3 has 17 residues. The CDR3 DNA follows: TGTGCCAGCAGCAAAGTAGGGGGACAACGGAACACCGGGGAGCTGTTTTTT. Its translation: CASSKVGGQRNTGELFF.

The V and J genes are TRBV4-2 and TRBJ1-3; 7 positions agree with TRBD1. The CDR3 sequence is 16 residues long. V lost 3 bases and J lost 0; bases outside the gene matches: 5. Germline V gene sequence: CDR1 LGHNA, CDR2 YNFKEQ. The CDR3 nucleotides read TGTGCCAGCAGCCAGAACGGACAGGACTCTGGAAACACCATATATTTT. Translating gives CASSQNGQDSGNTIYF.

The chain employs TRBV28 and TRBJ1-1; perhaps TRBD1 as D (5 bases). Trimming left V 7 bases short and J 4 bases short, with 22 bases between. The CDR3 has 16 residues. Germline CDR1 and CDR2: MDHEN and SYDVKM. The CDR3 nucleotides read TGTGCCAGCACCCTGGGTGGGCCGCGGGGGGGCACTGAAGCTTTCTTT. Its translation: CASTLGGPRGGTEAFF.

CDR3 region: CASRLTVNQPQHF. CDR3 nucleotides: TGTGCCAGCAGGCTGACGGTTAATCAGCCCCAGCATTTT. The chain combines TRBV6-1 with TRBJ1-5; D is ambiguous. V lost 6 bases and J lost 4, with 10 bases in between. This CDR3 region has 13 residues. Germline lookup yields CDR1 MNHNS and CDR2 SASEGT.

The V and J genes are TRBV11-2 and TRBJ2-2; D gene uncertain. V was trimmed by 6 bases and J by 0 bases, leaving 5 bases between them. Germline CDR1 and CDR2: SGHAT and FQNNGV. The CDR3 totals 13 residues. CDR3 DNA sequence: TGTGCCAGCAGACGGGCGAACACCGGGGAGCTGTTTTTT. Its protein product is CASRRANTGELFF.

The chain links TRBV7-9 to TRBJ2-5; 7 bases line up with TRBD1. V dropped 4 bases and J dropped 4; count of bases not matched to a gene: 6. The CDR3 totals 14 residues. Germline lookup yields CDR1 SEHNR and CDR2 FQNEAQ (reference sequence). The CDR3 coding sequence is TGTGCCAGCAGCTCCGGACAGGTGGGAGAGACCCAGTACTTC. Its protein product is CASSSGQVGETQYF.

J is TRBJ1-2 and V is TRBV5-1; 7 bases fit TRBD1. Germline V gene data show CDR1 as SGHRS and CDR2 as YFSETQ. With 5 bases clipped from V and 6 bases from J, the junction kept 10 bases outside the gene matches. The CDR3 runs to 14 residues. The CDR3 DNA reads as TGCGCCAGCAGTCCACAACCGGGACAGAATGGCTACACCTTC. Encoded protein: CASSPQPGQNGYTF. The complete variable domain, with remaining parts taken from reference TRBV5-1 and TRBJ1-2, reads KAGVTQTPRYLIKTRGQQVTLSCSPISGHRSVSWYQQTPGQGLQFLFEYFSETQRNKGNFPGRFSGRQFSNSRSEMNVSTLELGDSALYLCASSPQPGQNGYTFGSGTRLTVV.

This clone was seen ten or more times. The chain employs TRBV7-2 and TRBJ2-2, with D possibly matching TRBD1 (6 bases). The CDR3 totals 14 residues. V lost 5 bases and J 6 bases, leaving 13 bases between the germline ends. Germline CDR1 is SGHTA and CDR2 is FQGNSA. CDR3 in amino acids: CASSPQGGAGELFF. The CDR3 DNA reads as TGTGCCAGCAGCCCACAGGGTGGGGCCGGGGAGCTGTTTTTT.

This clone has a handful of counts. The chain combines TRBV11-3 with TRBJ2-2, with D perhaps matching TRBD2 (6 bases). The CDR3 is 17 residues long. The V gene lost 5 bases and the J gene lost 0 bases, with 16 bases spanning the gap. Germline CDR1 reads SGHNT; CDR2 reads YENEEA. The CDR3 DNA follows: TGTGCCAGCAGCCCATCCAGAGGCGGGACGAACACCGGGGAGCTGTTTTTT. It specifies CASSPSRGGTNTGELFF.

The chain employs TRBV5-6 and TRBJ1-1; 7 positions match TRBD1. V was clipped by 1 base and J by 4 bases; unmatched bases: 7. In germline, CDR1 is SGHDT, CDR2 YYEEEE. The CDR3 length is 15 residues. The CDR3 coding sequence is TGTGCCAGCAGCTTGTATTCAGGGGGTCCCACTGAAGCTTTCTTT. Amino acid sequence: CASSLYSGGPTEAFF.

This clone showed up just a few times. This rearrangement joins TRBV6-1 to TRBJ1-5, with D maybe TRBD1 (5 bases). With 0 bases removed from V and 10 bases from J, the gap between germline ends came to 10 bases. Germline CDR1 MNHNS, CDR2 SASEGT. This CDR3 is built from 13 residues. The DNA for the CDR3 is TGTGCCAGCAGTGAAGCGGGGGATTACCCCCAGCATTTT. Protein product: CASSEAGDYPQHF.

The V and J genes are TRBV11-2 and TRBJ2-5; D is perhaps TRBD2 (5 bases). CDR3 length: 13 residues. V was cut by 1 base and J by 4 bases, with 7 bases left in between. Per the germline V gene, CDR1 is SGHAT and CDR2 is FQNNGV. In DNA form, the CDR3 reads TGTGCCAGCAGCTTAGGAGGGCGAGAGACCCAGTACTTC. Its translation is CASSLGGRETQYF.

This chain uses TRBV11-2 with TRBJ2-5; TRBD2 agrees at 7 bases. Germline V gives CDR1 SGHAT, CDR2 FQNNGV. CDR3 size: 13 residues. V was clipped by 6 bases and J by 2 bases; unmatched bases: 3. The CDR3 DNA sequence: TGTGCCAGCAGGGTGGGGGGGCAAGAGACCCAGTACTTC. This sequence encodes CASRVGGQETQYF.

V gene TRBV4-1 combines with J gene TRBJ2-5; D may correspond to TRBD1 or TRBD2 (5 bases each). V gave up 5 bases and J gave up 4 bases, with 11 bases separating them. Germline V gene sequence: CDR1 MGHRA, CDR2 YSYEKL. The CDR3 has 13 residues. CDR3 in amino acids: CASSSRGAETQYF. The DNA for the CDR3 is TGCGCCAGCAGCTCCCGAGGGGCAGAGACCCAGTACTTC.

The chain couples TRBV19 to TRBJ2-1; 7 bases match TRBD2. The CDR3 has 12 amino acids. The germline CDR1 and CDR2 sequences are LNHDA and SQIVND (reference sequence). V shed 2 bases, J shed 8 bases, and the junction held 0 bases outside the gene matches. The CDR3 DNA follows: TGTGCCAGTAGTATACGGGGGGATGAGCAGTTCTTC. Translation: CASSIRGDEQFF.

The rearrangement uses TRBV6-5 and TRBJ1-2, with D unclear. The CDR3 length is 15 residues. V lost 0 bases to trimming and J lost 4 bases, with 12 bases between them. The germline gives CDR1 MNHEY, CDR2 SVGAGI. CDR3 nucleotide sequence: TGTGCCAGCAGTTACTCTATCTCAGAGGGCTATGGCTACACCTTC. As protein: CASSYSISEGYGYTF.

The chain uses TRBV2 and TRBJ1-5; unclear D gene. The V end was cut by 8 bases, the J end by 4 bases, with 12 bases between. The CDR3 extends over 13 amino acids. Germline CDR1 reads SNHLY; CDR2 reads FYNNEI. CDR3 in DNA: TGTGCCAGCGACACGATCAAGAATCAGCCCCAGCATTTT. Its protein is CASDTIKNQPQHF.

The chain combines TRBV2 with TRBJ1-3; D gene ambiguous. The germline V gene has CDR1 SNHLY and CDR2 FYNNEI. V lost 4 bases and J lost 4, with 23 bases in between. The CDR3 contains 18 residues. The CDR3 protein is CASSVSLPSSWVGNTIYF. The CDR3 bases are TGTGCCAGCAGTGTGAGCCTTCCAAGTAGTTGGGTGGGAAACACCATATATTTT.

The chain is built from TRBV5-5 and TRBJ1-2; 9 positions match TRBD1. CDR3 length: 14 residues. The J segment lost 10 bases and the V segment lost 4 bases, leaving 11 bases of the junction unmatched. Per germline, CDR1 SGHKS and CDR2 YYEKEE (reference sequence). CDR3 coding DNA: TGTGCCAGCAGCATTTACCGGGACAGGGCTATCTACACCTTC. This sequence encodes CASSIYRDRAIYTF.

The V call is TRBV14, the J call TRBJ2-5; D gene uncertain. Per the germline V gene, CDR1 is SGHDN and CDR2 is FVKESK. The CDR3 has 12 amino acids. The ends were cut back, 2 bases at V and 5 bases at J, with 6 bases in the middle. CDR3 nucleotide sequence: TGTGCCAGCAGCCAAATTCAGGAGACCCAGTACTTC. Protein: CASSQIQETQYF.

This clone was seen a handful of times. The chain has TRBV7-9 and TRBJ1-1; D is perhaps TRBD1 (5 bases). Trimming pared 4 bases from V and 4 bases from J, leaving 16 bases between. In germline, CDR1 is SEHNR, CDR2 FQNEAQ (reference sequence). The CDR3 is 15 residues long. Written as DNA, the CDR3 is TGTGCCAGCAGCTCAGGGACGGGTTGGAGCACTGAAGCTTTCTTT. Translation: CASSSGTGWSTEAFF.

The chain employs TRBV7-2 and TRBJ1-3, with D unclear. Trimming left V 4 bases short and J 1 base short, with 8 bases between. CDR3 length: 14 residues. Germline V CDR1 and CDR2: SGHTA, FQGNSA. The CDR3 nucleotides are TGTGCCAGCAGCTCCGGTGTATCTGGAAACACCATATATTTT. As protein: CASSSGVSGNTIYF. The entire variable domain, with the rest obtained from reference TRBV7-2 and TRBJ1-3, is as follows: GAGVSQSPSNKVTEKGKDVELRCDPISGHTALYWYRQSLGQGLEFLIYFQGNSAPDKSGLPSDRFSAERTGGSVSTLTIQRTQQEDSAVYLCASSSGVSGNTIYFGEGSWLTVV.

The chain joins TRBV18 to TRBJ1-1; maybe TRBD1 (5 bases). This CDR3 is 12 amino acids long. CDR1 is KGHSH, CDR2 LQKENI, per germline. Between the trimmed V and J ends, which lost 4 bases and 2 bases, there was a span of 5 bases. CDR3 residues: CASSRDNTEAFF. The CDR3 nucleotides read TGTGCCAGCTCACGGGACAACACTGAAGCTTTCTTT.

In DNA form, the CDR3 reads TGTGCCACCAGCAGAGATTACGGAAACACCATATATTTT. This encodes CATSRDYGNTIYF. V gene TRBV15 combines with J gene TRBJ1-3; D uncertain. The germline gives CDR1 LNHNV, CDR2 YYDKDF (reference sequence). The V and J ends lost 0 bases and 4 bases respectively, with 4 bases between them. This CDR3 is 13 amino acids long.

The rearrangement uses TRBV29-1 and TRBJ1-2; D not certain. The CDR3 contains 12 residues. CDR1 is SQVTM and CDR2 is ANQGSEA in the germline V gene. Trimming shortened V by 7 bases and J by 7 bases, and 16 bases separated the two germline ends. CDR3 protein: CSAMTARSGYTF. Here the CDR3 DNA reads TGCAGCGCGATGACTGCACGGTCTGGCTACACCTTC.

A single count supports this clone. The V and J genes are TRBV19 and TRBJ2-3; no clear D gene. Germline V CDR1 and CDR2: LNHDA, SQIVND (reference sequence). V was clipped by 5 bases and J by 1 base, with 10 bases between them. CDR3 length: 14 amino acids. In DNA, the CDR3 is TGTGCCAGTAGTTTATCGGGCCGCACAGATACGCAGTATTTT. This translates into CASSLSGRTDTQYF.

The V call is TRBV19, the J call TRBJ2-5, with 7 positions matching TRBD1. Trimming at V came to 3 bases and at J to 5 bases, leaving 18 bases not matched to a gene. The CDR3 sequence is 18 residues long. Looked up from germline, CDR1 is LNHDA and CDR2 is SQIVND (reference sequence). CDR3 coding DNA: TGTGCCAGTAGTATGGAGAGTAAGGGGGCCCCCAGGTCGGAGACCCAGTACTTC. It codes for CASSMESKGAPRSETQYF.

The chain has TRBV7-2 and TRBJ1-5, with D unclear. The V and J ends lost 4 bases and 6 bases respectively, with 7 bases between them. The germline CDR1 and CDR2 sequences are SGHTA and FQGNSA. This CDR3 has 12 residues. This chain's CDR3 is CASSSRGQPQHF. CDR3 nucleotides: TGTGCCAGCAGCTCCCGGGGTCAGCCCCAGCATTTT.